These T cell receptor beta chains were read from a single sample in a study of T-cell reconstitution after alpha-beta-depleted transplantation in children. TCRdb itself ran the PCR reads through MiXCR, one entry per CDR3 protein. The table includes around 200,000 distinct CDR3 sequences, 7.5% to 9.5% detected once. Sequences were derived from PBMCs, mostly from graft donor cells, sampled 360 days after TCRalphabeta/CD19-depleted stem cell transplant. The origin of the receptors is a male patient aged 2 to 9 who had a stem cell transplant for acute myeloid leukemia, so the T cells may come from the graft donor. Both conserved end residues are part of each CDR3. The D gene is left open where the match is weak. Size is stated for part of the rows, as once, few or many counts, or as a class when the clone is expanded.

V gene: TRBV5-1
clone size: many
J gene: TRBJ2-3
D gene: TRBD1
CDR3 DNA: TGCGCCAGCAGCATCCCGGGACAGGGGACAGATACGCAGTATTTT
CDR3 protein: CASSIPGQGTDTQYF

V gene: TRBV12-3/TRBV12-4
clone size: many
J gene: TRBJ2-5
D gene: .
CDR3 DNA: TGTGCCAGCAGTCCTCGAGGAGAGACCCAGTACTTC
CDR3 protein: CASSPRGETQYF

V gene: TRBV4-3
clone size: many
J gene: TRBJ2-7
D gene: .
CDR3 DNA: TGCGCCAGCAGCCAAGATGGCGCTGGGATCCCCTACGAGCAGTACTTC
CDR3 protein: CASSQDGAGIPYEQYF

V gene: TRBV6-5
clone size: .
J gene: TRBJ2-5
D gene: TRBD2
CDR3 DNA: TGTGCCAGCAGTTATGGGGGAGGGCGTGAGACCCAGTACTTC
CDR3 protein: CASSYGGGRETQYF

V gene: TRBV4-3
clone size: .
J gene: TRBJ2-2
D gene: TRBD2
CDR3 DNA: TGCGCCAGCAGCCCCCGGGTGCCTAGCGGGGCGAACACCGGGGAGCTGTTTTTT
CDR3 protein: CASSPRVPSGANTGELFF

V gene: TRBV12-3/TRBV12-4
clone size: few
J gene: TRBJ2-1
D gene: TRBD2
CDR3 DNA: TGTGCCAGCAGTTTAATGTCCGGGAGGAGAAACAATGAGCAGTTCTTC
CDR3 protein: CASSLMSGRRNNEQFF

V gene: TRBV20-1
clone size: .
J gene: TRBJ1-1
D gene: .
CDR3 DNA: TGCAGTCACAGAGCTGAAGCTTTCTTT
CDR3 protein: CSHRAEAFF

V gene: TRBV12-3/TRBV12-4
clone size: many
J gene: TRBJ2-3
D gene: .
CDR3 DNA: TGTGCCAGCAGTTTACAAGACATCGGCACAGATACGCAGTATTTT
CDR3 protein: CASSLQDIGTDTQYF

V gene: TRBV7-8
clone size: many
J gene: TRBJ2-1
D gene: .
CDR3 DNA: TGTGCCAGCAGCTACCGCCATGAGCAGTTCTTC
CDR3 protein: CASSYRHEQFF

V gene: TRBV12-3/TRBV12-4
clone size: few
J gene: TRBJ2-3
D gene: TRBD2
CDR3 DNA: TGTGCCAGCAGTTGGGAGTGGGGACTAGCGGGGGGGTTGTCAGATACGCAGTATTTT
CDR3 protein: CASSWEWGLAGGLSDTQYF

V gene: TRBV9
clone size: .
J gene: TRBJ2-1
D gene: .
CDR3 DNA: TGTGCCAGCAGCCCCTCCCCTAGCTCCTACAATGAGCAGTTCTTC
CDR3 protein: CASSPSPSSYNEQFF

V gene: TRBV27
clone size: many
J gene: TRBJ2-7
D gene: TRBD2
CDR3 DNA: TGTGCCAGCAGTTGGGGACTAGCGGGAACCTACGAGCAGTACTTC
CDR3 protein: CASSWGLAGTYEQYF

V gene: TRBV7-2
clone size: many
J gene: TRBJ2-7
D gene: TRBD1
CDR3 DNA: TGTGCCAGCAGCGCTACAGGGGGCCGAACCTACGAGCAGTACTTC
CDR3 protein: CASSATGGRTYEQYF

V gene: TRBV12-3/TRBV12-4
clone size: few
J gene: TRBJ1-1
D gene: .
CDR3 DNA: TGTGCCAGCAGTCCCCGGGCCCGAAAACAGGATATCGGCAACACTGAAGCTTTCTTT
CDR3 protein: CASSPRARKQDIGNTEAFF

V gene: TRBV27
clone size: many
J gene: TRBJ2-7
D gene: .
CDR3 DNA: TGTGCCAGCAGTTTAACGGCGGCAGGCTACGAGCAGTACTTC
CDR3 protein: CASSLTAAGYEQYF

V gene: TRBV12-3/TRBV12-4
clone size: .
J gene: TRBJ2-2
D gene: .
CDR3 DNA: TGTGCCAGCAGTCCATGGGTTGAGGACACCGGGGAGCTGTTTTTT
CDR3 protein: CASSPWVEDTGELFF

V gene: TRBV11-2
clone size: few
J gene: TRBJ2-6
D gene: TRBD1
CDR3 DNA: TGTGCCAGCAGCTTAGATCTCTGGCAGGGGGCGATTGATCCCCTCTCTGGGGCCAACGTCCTGACTTTC
CDR3 protein: CASSLDLWQGAIDPLSGANVLTF

V gene: TRBV25-1
clone size: .
J gene: TRBJ1-2
D gene: .
CDR3 DNA: TGTGCCAGCAGTGAATCCGAGTCATATGGCTACACCTTC
CDR3 protein: CASSESESYGYTF

V gene: TRBV5-1
clone size: .
J gene: TRBJ2-3
D gene: TRBD1
CDR3 DNA: TGCGCCAGCAGCTTGGCGACGACAGGGGTTTACACAGATACGCAGTATTTT
CDR3 protein: CASSLATTGVYTDTQYF

V gene: TRBV2
clone size: few
J gene: TRBJ1-5
D gene: .
CDR3 DNA: TGTGCCAGCAGTGCCCGATTGGGGAATCAGCCCCAGCATTTT
CDR3 protein: CASSARLGNQPQHF

V gene: TRBV18
clone size: many
J gene: TRBJ2-1
D gene: .
CDR3 DNA: TGTGCCAGCTCACCACCGGGGAGGGGGGATGAGCAGTTCTTC
CDR3 protein: CASSPPGRGDEQFF

V gene: TRBV12-3/TRBV12-4
clone size: many
J gene: TRBJ2-2
D gene: .
CDR3 DNA: TGTGCCAGCAGTTGGCAGGGGGGCACCGGGGAGCTGTTTTTT
CDR3 protein: CASSWQGGTGELFF

V gene: TRBV7-9
clone size: few
J gene: TRBJ1-1
D gene: TRBD1
CDR3 DNA: TGTGCCAGCAGTCCACGGGACAGGGGTGTGAACACTGAAGCTTTCTTT
CDR3 protein: CASSPRDRGVNTEAFF

V gene: TRBV7-2
clone size: many
J gene: TRBJ1-2
D gene: TRBD1
CDR3 DNA: TGTGCCAGCAGGGACAGGAACTATGGCTACACCTTC
CDR3 protein: CASRDRNYGYTF

V gene: TRBV9
clone size: many
J gene: TRBJ2-2
D gene: .
CDR3 DNA: TGTGCCAGCAGCGTAGGGGGCAGGAGGCCCGGGGAGCTGTTTTTT
CDR3 protein: CASSVGGRRPGELFF

V gene: TRBV7-4
clone size: .
J gene: TRBJ1-5
D gene: TRBD1
CDR3 DNA: TGTGCCAGCAGCCCCTCCGGGACAGGATACAATCAGCCCCAGCATTTT
CDR3 protein: CASSPSGTGYNQPQHF

V gene: TRBV7-2
clone size: many
J gene: TRBJ1-2
D gene: .
CDR3 DNA: TGTGCCAGCAGCTCTCAGGGCGTGCGTAACTATGGCTACACCTTC
CDR3 protein: CASSSQGVRNYGYTF

V gene: TRBV12-3/TRBV12-4
clone size: .
J gene: TRBJ2-1
D gene: TRBD1
CDR3 DNA: TGTGCCAGCAGTCCGACAGGGAGTGGTGAGCAGTTCTTC
CDR3 protein: CASSPTGSGEQFF

V gene: TRBV12-3/TRBV12-4
clone size: many
J gene: TRBJ2-4
D gene: TRBD2
CDR3 DNA: TGTGCCAGCAGTTTTGGAGCGGGGGAAAACATTCAGTACTTC
CDR3 protein: CASSFGAGENIQYF

V gene: TRBV27
clone size: .
J gene: TRBJ2-3
D gene: .
CDR3 DNA: TGTGCCAGCAGCCCGGGGTGGGGAGAGGTCGCAGATACGCAGTATTTT
CDR3 protein: CASSPGWGEVADTQYF

V gene: TRBV28
clone size: few
J gene: TRBJ2-1
D gene: .
CDR3 DNA: TGTGCCAGCAGGTCCTTCAATGAGCAGTTCTTC
CDR3 protein: CASRSFNEQFF

V gene: TRBV4-3
clone size: .
J gene: TRBJ1-2
D gene: .
CDR3 DNA: TGCGCCAGCAGGAACCTAAACTATGGCTACACCTTC
CDR3 protein: CASRNLNYGYTF

V gene: TRBV15
clone size: few
J gene: TRBJ2-1
D gene: TRBD2
CDR3 DNA: TGTGCCACCAGCAGAGACATACTGCCTAGCGGGAGTAATGAGCAGTTCTTC
CDR3 protein: CATSRDILPSGSNEQFF

V gene: TRBV3-1
clone size: many
J gene: TRBJ2-4
D gene: .
CDR3 DNA: TGTGCCAGCAGCCAAGAGGGGCTAGCGCCCTCGTCGGTTCAGTACTTC
CDR3 protein: CASSQEGLAPSSVQYF

V gene: TRBV4-3
clone size: many
J gene: TRBJ2-2
D gene: .
CDR3 DNA: TGCGCCAGCAGCCAGGGGAGCGGGGAGCTGTTTTTT
CDR3 protein: CASSQGSGELFF

V gene: TRBV12-3/TRBV12-4
clone size: many
J gene: TRBJ2-3
D gene: TRBD2
CDR3 DNA: TGTGCCAGCAGTTTATCTCAGGGAGGGGATACGCAGTATTTT
CDR3 protein: CASSLSQGGDTQYF

V gene: TRBV2
clone size: .
J gene: TRBJ1-1
D gene: .
CDR3 DNA: TGTGCCAGCAGTGGTAGACAAAGAAGCACTGAAGCTTTCTTT
CDR3 protein: CASSGRQRSTEAFF

V gene: TRBV12-3/TRBV12-4
clone size: few
J gene: TRBJ2-5
D gene: TRBD2
CDR3 DNA: TGTGCCAGCAGGGACACCGGGACTAGCGAGGAGACCCAGTACTTC
CDR3 protein: CASRDTGTSEETQYF

V gene: TRBV7-9
clone size: .
J gene: TRBJ2-2
D gene: .
CDR3 DNA: TGTGCCAGCAGCTTGTTTGCCATAACCGGGGAGCTGTTTTTT
CDR3 protein: CASSLFAITGELFF